This T cell receptor (beta chain) is drawn from a study of blood T cell repertoires in COVID-19. Symptom resolution, clearance, or two negative PCRs marked donors in Cohort 3 as recovered. From germline, CDR1 is LGHDT and CDR2 YNNKEL (reference sequence). The CDR3 length is 16 residues. Trimming took 2 bases from V and 4 from J; bases not matched to a gene: 11. Original processing methods: Reference gene primer amplification in the assay estimated nucleated cell counts. This table comes from immunoSEQ multiplex PCR, and its TCRdb copy is limited to in-frame clones, with some not included. V and J calls and clone size are copied from that table; D and trimming were computed from the DNA. Among 250,000 to 350,000 clones listed, roughly nine tenths were seen once.

What was sequenced was PBMCs or T cells enriched from blood (not recorded which). The chain joins TRBV3-1 (or the pseudogene TRBV3-2) to TRBJ2-7, with 7 positions matching TRBD1. This receptor was identified in a woman aged 25 to 45 who had recovered from COVID-19. The CDR3 coding sequence is TGTGCCAGCAGCCAATTTAGCCACAGGGGCGGATACGAGCAGTACTTC. Protein sequence: CASSQFSHRGGYEQYF.